This T cell receptor (beta chain) was recorded in a study of OX40 agonist ivuxolimab in advanced cancers. Turning to the study itself: The dose-escalation group included hepatocellular carcinoma, melanoma, renal cell carcinoma and head and neck cancer. Participants, 75% to 85% male, averaged roughly 60 years of age, ranging from roughly 23 to 80. Study-wide findings and caveats: Fewer expanded clones were found on average in CD4+ than in CD8+ T cells.

Regarding this clone: What it binds is not known.

Here immunoSEQ multiplex PCR was the method, and the copy in TCRdb shows in-frame clones only, minus some. The sample carries about 45,000 clones, more than 80% recorded once. Patients had blood sampled at baseline and again on cycle 4 day 1 and cycle 7 day 1. This CDR3 has 13 residues. Germline V lookup: CDR1 SGHTA, CDR2 FQGTGA. V lost 6 bases, J lost 6 bases, and 3 bases stayed unmatched. The input for sequencing was CD4+ or CD8+ T cells sorted from blood, taken in a trial of the OX40 agonist ivuxolimab. The receptor comes from an adult with an advanced solid tumor such as melanoma, head and neck, liver or kidney cancer. The chain carries TRBV7-3 and TRBJ1-5, with 9 positions matching TRBD1. The CDR3, as DNA: TGTGCCAGCAGTACGACAGGGGGTCAGCCCCAGCATTTT. Its protein is CASSTTGGQPQHF.